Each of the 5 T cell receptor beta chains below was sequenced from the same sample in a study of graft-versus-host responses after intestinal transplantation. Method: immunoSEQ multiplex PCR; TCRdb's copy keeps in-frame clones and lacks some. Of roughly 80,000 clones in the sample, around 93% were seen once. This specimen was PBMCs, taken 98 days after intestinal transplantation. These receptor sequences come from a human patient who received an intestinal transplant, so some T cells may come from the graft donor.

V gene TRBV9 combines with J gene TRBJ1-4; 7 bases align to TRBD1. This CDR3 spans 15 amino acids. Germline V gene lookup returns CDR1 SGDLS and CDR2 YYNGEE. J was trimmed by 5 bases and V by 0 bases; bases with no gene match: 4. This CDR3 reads CASSVEGARNEKLFF. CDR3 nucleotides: TGTGCCAGCAGCGTAGAGGGGGCGAGGAATGAAAAACTGTTTTTT. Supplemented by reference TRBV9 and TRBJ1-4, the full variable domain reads DSGVTQTPKHLITATGQRVTLRCSPRSGDLSVYWYQQSLDQGLQFLIQYYNGEERAKGNILERFSAQQFPDLHSELNLSSLELGDSALYFCASSVEGARNEKLFFGSGTQLSVL.

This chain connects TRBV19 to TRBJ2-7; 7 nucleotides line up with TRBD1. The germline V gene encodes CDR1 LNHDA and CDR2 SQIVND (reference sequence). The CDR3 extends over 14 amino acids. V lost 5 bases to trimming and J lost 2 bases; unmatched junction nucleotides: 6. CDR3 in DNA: TGTGCCAGTAGTCTCCAAGGACAGGCCTACGAGCAGTACTTC. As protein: CASSLQGQAYEQYF.

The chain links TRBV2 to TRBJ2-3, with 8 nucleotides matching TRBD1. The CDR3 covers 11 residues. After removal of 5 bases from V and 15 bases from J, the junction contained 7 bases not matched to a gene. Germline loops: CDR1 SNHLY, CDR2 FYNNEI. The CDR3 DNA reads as TGTGCCAGCAGTTCGGACAGGGTTCACTATTTT. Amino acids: CASSSDRVHYF.

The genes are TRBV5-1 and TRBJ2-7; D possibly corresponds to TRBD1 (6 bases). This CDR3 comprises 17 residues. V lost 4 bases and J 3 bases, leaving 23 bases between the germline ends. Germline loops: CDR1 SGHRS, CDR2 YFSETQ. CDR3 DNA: TGCGCCAGCAGCCGACCAAGGGGCCAGGGGACCAACTACGAGCAGTACTTC. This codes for CASSRPRGQGTNYEQYF.

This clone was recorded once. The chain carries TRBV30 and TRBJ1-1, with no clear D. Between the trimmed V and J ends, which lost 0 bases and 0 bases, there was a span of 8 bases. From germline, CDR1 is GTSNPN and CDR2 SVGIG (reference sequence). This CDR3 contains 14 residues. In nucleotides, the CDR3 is TGTGCCTGGAGTGTAGGGTCTCTGAACACTGAAGCTTTCTTT. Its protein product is CAWSVGSLNTEAFF.